The sequence of this TCR beta chain was determined in a study of blood T cell repertoires in COVID-19 (dated by TCRdb to about 2020). Some background on the complete study: Collaborator samples came from the United States, Italy and Spain and covered acute and convalescent phases of COVID-19. Samples were obtained from the ongoing ImmuneRACE study (first 160 participants) and from over a thousand subjects provided by 6 global collaborators. Where available, HLA class I and class II types were obtained from metadata supplied by the sample provider rather than from assay-based typing. The dataset comprised deeply sampled blood TCRbeta repertoires from subjects exposed to, actively infected with, or recovered from COVID-19. The repertoires were released in a freely available public database intended as a resource for research on the immune response to SARS-CoV-2. A de-identified subject ID, COVID-19 status, age in years and sex were almost always included in the sample metadata. The prospective study material was composed of cDNA or gDNA derived from T cells, B-cell-depleted T cells, or PBMCs. The investigation overall reported the following: Clinical and demographic metadata were provided uncurated, with the amount varying by source and participant.

Concerning this clone: Its antigen is still unknown. No base quality values were provided; no much bigger clone lies one nucleotide off.

The immunoSEQ Assay, a bias-controlled multiplex PCR, was used to amplify TCRbeta CDR3 regions from genomic DNA. Concerning the study's data processing: The number of nucleated cells in each sample was estimated from the amplification of reference gene primers within the assay. Sequence reads were collapsed and filtered to measure the absolute abundance of every unique TCRbeta CDR3 rearrangement. For each sample, productive Simpson clonality was calculated as the square root of Simpson's diversity index across productive rearrangements. Sourced from immuneACCESS, this table was stored by TCRdb with only in-frame sequences that have V and J called. A share of the clones is absent; for the studies checked, an unresolved V gene accounts for under half, and the remainder has no known explanation. That table gives V, J and clone size, and the DNA gave D and trimming. The sample table contains some 59,000 clones; only one count was recorded for around 81% of them. Jointly, the top ten make up about 5.4% of the sample.

The collaborating institutions used their own protocols to collect whole blood in K2EDTA tubes. For TCRbeta analysis, collaborator samples were shipped as frozen whole blood, as isolated PBMCs, or as DNA extracted from either sample type. Sequences LGHDT (CDR1) and YNNKEL (CDR2) are obtained from the germline V gene (reference sequence). The CDR3, from cysteine to phenylalanine, totals 16 residues. The kept DNA is CDR3 alone, 48 bases in frame from the first base. The germline V and J ends show losses of 0 bases and 6 bases respectively, and no gene match explains 6 bases of the junction. The TCR was taken from a woman aged 60-75 years with acute or convalescent COVID-19. The sample consisted of peripheral blood. The receptor chain draws on TRBV3-1 (or the pseudogene TRBV3-2) and TRBJ2-1; 9 central bases correspond to TRBD2. The DNA sequence is as follows: TGTGCCAGCAGCCAAGATACCCTAGCGGGGTTCAATGAGCAGTTCTTC. Translated, it gives CASSQDTLAGFNEQFF.